The 19 T cell receptor beta chains below were found in one sample sequenced in a study of T cells in Graves' hyperthyroidism and ophthalmopathy. RNA transcripts served as the template for amplifying TCR beta CDR3 regions. First-round RT-PCR with HTBI primers amplified the TCR CDR3 region. TCRdb passed the multiplex PCR reads through MiXCR, listing each CDR3 protein once. The repertoire consists of about 590,000 distinct CDR3 sequences, with less than 20% occurring once and the leading ten covering approximately 7.4%. Sequencing used blood. The receptor source for this set is a woman aged 30 to 39 with Graves' hyperthyroidism.

This clonotype was observed many times. The chain couples TRBV30 to TRBJ2-7, with TRBD1 matching 9 bases. This CDR3 region has 14 residues. The V and J ends lost 2 bases and 5 bases, in that order; junction bases with no gene match: 7. Germline lookup yields CDR1 GTSNPN and CDR2 SVGIG (reference sequence). In DNA form, the CDR3 reads TGTGCCTGGAGTACCGGGACAGGGAGCAACGAGCAGTACTTC. Its protein product is CAWSTGTGSNEQYF. Full variable domain (rest looked up from reference TRBV30 and TRBJ2-7): SQTIHQWPATLVQPVGSPLSLECTVEGTSNPNLYWYRQAAGRGLQLLFYSVGIGQISSEVPQNLSASRPQDRQFILSSKKLLLSDSGFYLCAWSTGTGSNEQYFGPGTRLTVT.

The chain links TRBV6-2 or TRBV6-3 to TRBJ1-2; 7 nucleotides match TRBD1. The ends lost 2 bases at V and 8 bases at J; junction bases unmatched: 5. Per the germline V gene, CDR1 is MNHEY and CDR2 is SVGEGT. CDR3 size: 13 residues. In nucleotides, the CDR3 is TGTGCCAGCAGTTACAACCCGACAGGGGGCTACACCTTC. It encodes CASSYNPTGGYTF.

This clonotype was seen at least ten times. This chain connects TRBV20-1 to TRBJ1-5; D may be TRBD1 (6 bases). The CDR3 runs 13 residues. CDR1 is DFQATT and CDR2 is SNEGSKA in the germline V gene (reference sequence). With 7 bases removed from V and 5 bases from J, the gap between germline ends came to 15 bases. The CDR3, as DNA: TGCAGTGGACGGGACATCATGGATCAGCCCCAGCATTTT. This translates into CSGRDIMDQPQHF.

This clonotype has at least ten counts. The chain joins TRBV20-1 to TRBJ2-5; tentatively, D is TRBD2 (5 bases). Trimming removed 2 bases from V and 4 bases from J, with 14 bases in between. The germline gives CDR1 DFQATT, CDR2 SNEGSKA (reference sequence). This CDR3 comprises 14 residues. The CDR3 is CSARIREWGETQYF. The CDR3 DNA follows: TGCAGTGCTAGAATAAGGGAGTGGGGAGAGACCCAGTACTTC.

The V call is TRBV6-2 or TRBV6-3, the J call TRBJ1-3, with 10 nucleotides matching TRBD1. V was pared by 2 bases and J by 6 bases, with 4 bases of the junction left unmatched. The germline CDR1 and CDR2 sequences are MNHEY and SVGEGT. The CDR3 length is 15 residues. This CDR3 reads CASSYLGTGENTIYF. CDR3 DNA sequence: TGTGCCAGCAGTTACCTCGGGACAGGGGAAAACACCATATATTTT.

The chain carries TRBV14 and TRBJ2-1; D is uncertain. Germline lookup yields CDR1 SGHDN and CDR2 FVKESK. Trimming pared 4 bases from V and 10 bases from J, leaving 14 bases between. The CDR3 has 13 amino acids. The CDR3 bases are TGTGCCAGCAGCCCACAAGAGACTGGGGAGCAGTTCTTC. The encoded protein is CASSPQETGEQFF.

The chain has TRBV5-5 and TRBJ2-6, with D unresolved. The CDR3 consists of 16 residues. Per the germline V gene, CDR1 is SGHKS and CDR2 is YYEKEE (reference sequence). Trimming shortened V by 4 bases and J by 0 bases, and 11 bases separated the two germline ends. The CDR3 DNA reads TGTGCCAGCAGCCAAGATTCCGTCTCTGGGGCCAACGTCCTGACTTTC. Its translation: CASSQDSVSGANVLTF.

There are many counts of this clonotype. The rearrangement uses TRBV4-1 and TRBJ2-7; the D is unclear. V was clipped by 7 bases and J by 2 bases, with 15 bases between them. This CDR3 spans 14 amino acids. CDR1 and CDR2 (germline): MGHRA, YSYEKL. The CDR3, as DNA: TGCGCCAGCAAGGCTCGGACGGTGGCCTACGAGCAGTACTTC. Translated: CASKARTVAYEQYF.

The chain carries TRBV5-1 and TRBJ2-3; 7 bases agree with TRBD2. Trimming took 2 bases from V and 0 from J; bases not matched to a gene: 6. Germline V lookup: CDR1 SGHRS, CDR2 YFSETQ. The CDR3 runs to 16 residues. The CDR3, as DNA: TGCGCCAGCAGCTTAGCCGCGGGAGCTAGCACAGATACGCAGTATTTT. Translating gives CASSLAAGASTDTQYF.

About this clonotype: A much larger clonotype is one base distant, so this may be a read error. The J gene is TRBJ2-7, the V gene TRBV28; D call uncertain. Looked up from germline, CDR1 is MDHEN and CDR2 is SYDVKM. Trimming removed 1 base from V and 5 bases from J, with 6 bases in between. The CDR3 consists of 12 residues. The CDR3 is CASSLSINEQYF. CDR3 sequence (DNA): TGTGCCAGCAGTTTATCAATAAACGAGCAGTACTTC.

This clonotype was counted at least ten times. The chain links TRBV7-6 to TRBJ2-7; D may be TRBD2 (6 bases). This CDR3 comprises 15 residues. With 3 bases removed from V and 0 bases from J, the gap between germline ends came to 12 bases. Germline assignment: CDR1 SGHVS and CDR2 FNYEAQ. The CDR3 is CASSLWDSGSYEQYF. CDR3 DNA sequence: TGTGCCAGCAGCTTGTGGGACTCCGGCTCCTACGAGCAGTACTTC.

The rearrangement uses TRBV20-1 and TRBJ2-7, with D possibly being TRBD1 (6 bases). The CDR3 is 13 amino acids. Looked up from germline, CDR1 is DFQATT and CDR2 is SNEGSKA (reference sequence). Trimming pared 6 bases from V and 3 bases from J, leaving 15 bases between. CDR3 DNA sequence: TGCAGTGCCCTCTCTGGACAGAACTACGAGCAGTACTTC. It encodes CSALSGQNYEQYF.

This clonotype was counted at least ten times. The CDR3 coding sequence is TGTGCCAGTAGTATAGAATCGAACTGGGACAGGGGGCGTCCCTACGAGCAGTACTTC. Protein: CASSIESNWDRGRPYEQYF. This chain links TRBV19 with TRBJ2-7; 12 bases are a match to TRBD1. CDR1 LNHDA and CDR2 SQIVND come from the germline V gene (reference sequence). This CDR3 is 19 amino acids long. V lost 0 bases, J lost 2 bases, and 11 bases stayed unmatched.

There are many counts of this clonotype. The chain carries TRBV7-2 and TRBJ2-1, with D possibly TRBD2 on 6 matching bases. Per germline, CDR1 SGHTA and CDR2 FQGNSA. Trimming stripped 3 bases from V and 0 bases from J, with 12 bases between. This CDR3 region has 16 residues. DNA of the CDR3: TGTGCCAGCAGCTTGGTCGCGGGGCTCTCCTACAATGAGCAGTTCTTC. Residues: CASSLVAGLSYNEQFF.

This clonotype was counted a few times. This chain connects TRBV14 to TRBJ2-2, with no clear D. Trimming pared 2 bases from V and 5 bases from J, leaving 12 bases between. Germline V gene sequence: CDR1 SGHDN, CDR2 FVKESK. The CDR3 extends over 15 amino acids. The CDR3: CASSQRLSRTGELFF. The CDR3 DNA reads as TGTGCCAGCAGCCAACGACTCAGCCGGACCGGGGAGCTGTTTTTT.

This sequence joins TRBV3-1 and TRBJ2-7; a possible D gene is TRBD2 (5 bases). The CDR3 totals 13 residues. The germline V gene has CDR1 LGHDT and CDR2 YNNKEL (reference sequence). Trimming removed 6 bases from V and 5 bases from J, with 14 bases in between. Here the CDR3 reads CASSNLLGDEQYF. The CDR3 coding sequence is TGTGCCAGCAGTAACCTGCTCGGGGACGAGCAGTACTTC.

This clonotype was counted a few times. The genes are TRBV28 and TRBJ2-7; D may correspond to TRBD1 or TRBD2 (5 bases each). Looked up from germline, CDR1 is MDHEN and CDR2 is SYDVKM. The CDR3 is 14 amino acids. Trimming cost V 6 bases and J 3 bases, with 15 bases left between them. The CDR3: CASSHRDGRYEQYF. The CDR3 coding sequence is TGTGCCAGCAGCCATCGGGACGGACGCTACGAGCAGTACTTC. Together with reference TRBV28 and TRBJ2-7, the CDR3 gives the full variable domain: DVKVTQSSRYLVKRTGEKVFLECVQDMDHENMFWYRQDPGLGLRLIYFSYDVKMKEKGDIPEGYSVSREKKERFSLILESASTNQTSMYLCASSHRDGRYEQYFGPGTRLTVT.

Many counts were recorded for this clonotype. The chain links TRBV12-5 to TRBJ2-3; tentatively, D is TRBD2 (6 bases). The V gene lost 2 bases and the J gene lost 2 bases, with 14 bases spanning the gap. Germline lookup yields CDR1 LGHNT and CDR2 FRNRAP. The CDR3 spans 16 residues. The CDR3 bases are TGTGCTAGTGGTTTGAATTACGCGGGGCTCACAGATACGCAGTATTTT. Its protein is CASGLNYAGLTDTQYF.

This clonotype was seen many times. The genes are TRBV6-1 and TRBJ2-5, with a weak D call TRBD1 (6 bases). The length of the CDR3 is 13 residues. The germline V and J ends were trimmed by 5 bases and 5 bases, with 12 bases remaining between them. From germline, CDR1 is MNHNS and CDR2 SASEGT. The DNA for the CDR3 is TGTGCCAGCAGTCATCAGGGGCACGAGACCCAGTACTTC. Amino acid sequence: CASSHQGHETQYF.